This T cell receptor (beta chain) emerged from a study of T-cell reconstitution after alpha-beta-depleted transplantation in children. In this sample, this clonotype turned up many times. Its target is not known. Study results and limitations: Several patients had high TCRbeta diversity at day 60; it came from surviving recipient T cells and thymic progenitors. Once a year had passed after transplant, T-cell counts and diversity came mostly from newly produced T cells. Expanded graft clones, several hundred of them, were reportedly the source of alpha-beta T cells about two months after transplant.

The library targeted TCRbeta and was prepared with unique molecular identifiers. TCRdb redid the calling of the PCR reads with MiXCR, one entry per CDR3 protein. The sample holds over 85,000 distinct CDR3 sequences, about 5.6% seen once. J lost 0 bases, V lost 3 bases, and 2 bases had no gene match. The CDR3 loop spans 15 amino acids. Germline V gives CDR1 KGHSH, CDR2 LQKENI. This TCR was recovered from a female patient between 2 and 10 years old who had a stem cell transplant for Fanconi anemia, so the T cells may come from the graft donor. The sample in question was PBMCs, mostly from graft donor cells, obtained 60 days after TCRalphabeta/CD19-depleted stem cell transplant. The chain uses TRBV18 and TRBJ2-3, with TRBD2 matching 8 bases. This CDR3 reads CASSPSGASTDTQYF. In DNA form, the CDR3 reads TGTGCCAGCTCACCTAGCGGGGCGAGCACAGATACGCAGTATTTT.